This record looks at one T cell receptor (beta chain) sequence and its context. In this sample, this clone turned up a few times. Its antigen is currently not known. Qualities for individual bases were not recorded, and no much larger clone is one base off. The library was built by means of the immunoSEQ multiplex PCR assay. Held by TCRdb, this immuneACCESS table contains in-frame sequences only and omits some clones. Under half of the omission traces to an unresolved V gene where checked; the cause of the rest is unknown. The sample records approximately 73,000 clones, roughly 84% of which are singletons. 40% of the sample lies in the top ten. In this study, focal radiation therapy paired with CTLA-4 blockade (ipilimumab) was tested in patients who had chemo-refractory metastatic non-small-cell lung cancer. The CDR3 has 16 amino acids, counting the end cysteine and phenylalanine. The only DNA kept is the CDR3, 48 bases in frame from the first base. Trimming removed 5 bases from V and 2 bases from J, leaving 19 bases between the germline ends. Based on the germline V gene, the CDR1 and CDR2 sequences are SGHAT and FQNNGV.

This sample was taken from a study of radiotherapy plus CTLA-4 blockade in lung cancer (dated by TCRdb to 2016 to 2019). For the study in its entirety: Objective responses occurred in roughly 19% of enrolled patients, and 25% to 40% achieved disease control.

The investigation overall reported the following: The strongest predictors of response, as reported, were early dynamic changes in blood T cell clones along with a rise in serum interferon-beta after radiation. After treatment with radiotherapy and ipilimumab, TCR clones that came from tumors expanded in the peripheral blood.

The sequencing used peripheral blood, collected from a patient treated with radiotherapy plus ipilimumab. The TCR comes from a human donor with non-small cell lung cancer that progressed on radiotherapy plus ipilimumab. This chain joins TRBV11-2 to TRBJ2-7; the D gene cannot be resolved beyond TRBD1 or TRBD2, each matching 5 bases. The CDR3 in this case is CASSPLRGAEAYEQYF. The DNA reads TGTGCCAGCAGCCCCCTTAGAGGGGCGGAGGCCTACGAGCAGTACTTC.